This note documents a single T cell receptor beta chain sequence. Its antigen is currently unknown. This CDR3 has 15 residues. Germline assignment: CDR1 SGHNT and CDR2 YENEEA. Losses at the gene ends were 2 bases for V and 6 bases for J; bases not matched to a gene: 4. The data were taken from a study of OX40 agonist ivuxolimab in advanced cancers. Overall study: Hepatocellular carcinoma, melanoma, renal cell or head and neck cancer occurred in dose-escalation patients. A history of anti-PD-1, anti-PD-L1 or anti-CTLA-4 therapy was acceptable, and approximately 40% had some. Study-level points and caveats: Researchers report that CD8+ T cells had, on average, more expanded clones than CD4+.

The protocol was immunoSEQ multiplex PCR, while the TCRdb copy is restricted to in-frame clones and leaves out a portion. Among 35,000 to 55,000 clones, roughly 84% were seen once, and the ten largest hold approximately 15%. Sampling of blood occurred at baseline, cycle 4 day 1, and cycle 7 day 1. The sequencing used CD4+ or CD8+ T cells sorted from blood, collected in a trial of the OX40 agonist ivuxolimab. The V call is TRBV11-3, the J call TRBJ2-2; TRBD1 matches at 9 bases. The clonotype originates from an adult with an advanced solid tumor such as melanoma, head and neck, liver or kidney cancer. The CDR3 nucleotides are TGTGCCAGCAGCTTAAGGGACAGGGTGCCCGGGGAGCTGTTTTTT. It is translated as CASSLRDRVPGELFF. The full variable domain, rest sourced from reference TRBV11-3 and TRBJ2-2, is EAGVVQSPRYKIIEKKQPVAFWCNPISGHNTLYWYLQNLGQGPELLIRYENEEAVDDSQLPKDRFSAERLKGVDSTLKIQPAELGDSAVYLCASSLRDRVPGELFFGEGSRLTVL.